The clone carrying this T cell receptor beta chain was counted many times. The antigen is undetermined. The sample comes from a study of identical twins. The study, taken as a whole, reports: A cross-sectional statistical analysis, not follow-up of the same donors, supported the conclusions. Among monozygotic twins, out-of-frame TCR alpha sharing exceeded what models predicted.

One entry per CDR3 protein, called by TCRdb with MiXCR from the 5' RACE reads. This table holds approximately 300,000 distinct CDR3 sequences, 8% to 9.5% found once. This same sample was also taken into another study, of yellow fever vaccine responses in identical twins.

The sequenced material came from CD8+ T cells sorted from blood. The receptor's source is a woman aged 18 to 35 in good health.

CDR3 sequence reads: CASSLSGGFSDTQYF. DNA of the CDR3: TGCGCCAGCAGCTTGAGCGGGGGGTTCTCAGATACGCAGTATTTT. V usage is TRBV5-1 and J usage is TRBJ2-3; 9 nucleotides align to TRBD2. V was clipped by 1 base and J by 4 bases; unmatched bases: 4. This CDR3 contains 15 residues. Germline CDR1 is SGHRS and CDR2 is YFSETQ.